A single sample gave rise to the 21 T cell receptor beta chains below, sequenced in a study of T cell repertoires in cytomegalovirus infection (dated by TCRdb to the late 2010s). The sample's treatment or condition label is to be understood as: in vitro stimulation with specific CMV peptide epitopes to enrich CMV-specific T cells. For these receptors, no antigen is known. The run used an Illumina HiSeq 1500. Starting from the raw public reads, TCRdb applied fastp trimming at Q25, assembled clones with MiXCR and retained in-frame beta chains. Merged by CDR3 protein, the rows form single entries marked with the most common genes and DNA. Recorded for this sample are about 470,000 distinct CDR3 sequences; about 44% of them occurred a single time. The ten largest clones represent about 45% of the sample. The source was cultured PBMCs, collected from culture after CMV antigen stimulation. The receptors here all came from a human donor in good health (CMV status not recorded). Some clones in this sample may be carry-over from other donors' samples.

This chain uses TRBV6-1 with TRBJ1-2; no definite D call. Deletions cut 0 bases from V and 2 bases from J, with 7 bases between. Germline loops: CDR1 MNHNS, CDR2 SASEGT. The CDR3 is 14 residues long. CDR3 in amino acids: CASSEAPGNYGYTF. CDR3 DNA: TGTGCCAGCAGTGAAGCGCCAGGCAACTATGGCTACACCTTC.

This clonotype was counted only a few times. The chain carries TRBV7-9 and TRBJ1-5, with D unclear. Germline V gives CDR1 SEHNR, CDR2 FQNEAQ (reference sequence). V was clipped by 1 base and J by 7 bases, with 14 bases between them. CDR3 size: 15 residues. CDR3: CASSLGDPATQPQHF. The CDR3 region has the DNA TGTGCCAGCAGCTTAGGAGACCCCGCCACCCAGCCCCAGCATTTT.

This clonotype was seen a few times. This chain links TRBV3-1 with TRBJ2-7; 9 bases align to TRBD1. The V and J ends lost 3 bases and 3 bases, in that order; junction bases with no gene match: 6. The CDR3 runs to 15 residues. Germline CDR1 and CDR2: LGHDT and YNNKEL (reference sequence). The CDR3 DNA reads as TGTGCCAGCAGCCAGTACCGGGACAGGGTCTACGAGCAGTACTTC. Its translation: CASSQYRDRVYEQYF.

This rearrangement joins TRBV7-6 to TRBJ2-1; no definite D call. V lost 1 base, J lost 0 bases, and 7 bases lay in between. CDR3 size: 15 residues. CDR1 is SGHVS, CDR2 FNYEAQ, per germline. The CDR3 DNA follows: TGTGCCAGCAGCTTAGATCTTTCCTCCTACAATGAGCAGTTCTTC. Translated: CASSLDLSSYNEQFF.

In its sample, this clonotype was seen a few times. This chain connects TRBV11-2 to TRBJ2-3; a weak D match, TRBD2 (5 bases). The length of the CDR3 is 14 residues. Trimming stripped 4 bases from V and 2 bases from J, with 10 bases between. Germline V gene lookup returns CDR1 SGHAT and CDR2 FQNNGV. In DNA, the CDR3 is TGTGCCAGCAGCTCCGACTATAACACAGATACGCAGTATTTT. This encodes CASSSDYNTDTQYF.

This rearrangement joins TRBV12-3 or TRBV12-4 to TRBJ2-2; 10 nucleotides align to TRBD1. The trim removed 5 bases at V and 7 bases at J, leaving 10 bases unmatched. This CDR3 is 16 amino acids long. DNA of the CDR3: TGTGCCAGCAGTCGAACTGACAGGGGGCTAGTCGGGGAGCTGTTTTTT. Protein: CASSRTDRGLVGELFF.

The chain carries TRBV5-5 and TRBJ2-1, with 10 positions matching TRBD1. This CDR3 contains 15 residues. V was pared by 4 bases and J by 8 bases, with 9 bases of the junction left unmatched. Germline assignment: CDR1 SGHKS and CDR2 YYEKEE (reference sequence). The CDR3 sequence: CASSTTRQGADEQFF. In DNA, the CDR3 is TGTGCCAGCAGCACCACCCGACAGGGGGCGGATGAGCAGTTCTTC.

This clonotype was seen a few times. The chain links TRBV7-2 to TRBJ1-1; no reliable D call. The CDR3 runs to 13 residues. The germline V gene encodes CDR1 SGHTA and CDR2 FQGNSA. V dropped 3 bases and J dropped 3 bases, with 8 bases sitting between them. The CDR3 spells CASSFTWDTEAFF. CDR3 DNA sequence: TGTGCCAGCAGCTTTACTTGGGACACTGAAGCTTTCTTT.

The table lists this clonotype with a few counts. The chain is built from TRBV27 and TRBJ2-1; 9 nucleotides agree with TRBD2. The CDR3 has 15 amino acids. Per the germline V gene, CDR1 is MNHEY and CDR2 is SMNVEV (reference sequence). With 7 bases clipped from V and 7 bases from J, the junction kept 11 bases outside the gene matches. This CDR3 reads CASTLAGPLGNEQFF. In DNA, the CDR3 is TGTGCCAGCACCCTAGCGGGACCCCTAGGGAATGAGCAGTTCTTC.

A few counts support this clonotype. J is TRBJ1-1 and V is TRBV7-4, with D hard to call. Between the trimmed V and J ends, which lost 8 bases and 5 bases, there was a span of 15 bases. Germline V gene lookup returns CDR1 SGHVT and CDR2 SQSDAQ. The CDR3 is 13 residues long. The chain's CDR3 is CASQSTVGTEAFF. The CDR3 DNA follows: TGTGCCAGCCAGTCTACAGTGGGGACTGAAGCTTTCTTT.

The chain has TRBV7-6 and TRBJ1-3, with D possibly matching TRBD1 (5 bases). With 4 bases removed from V and 0 bases from J, the gap between germline ends came to 19 bases. This CDR3 comprises 18 residues. Germline values: CDR1 SGHVS, CDR2 FNYEAQ. CDR3 nucleotide sequence: TGTGCCAGCAGCTCGCCGGGGGGAATAATCTCCTCTGGAAACACCATATATTTT. It codes for CASSSPGGIISSGNTIYF.

This clonotype has more than one count but fewer than ten. This chain joins TRBV20-1 and TRBJ2-1, with TRBD2 matching over 13 bases. Germline CDR1 DFQATT, CDR2 SNEGSKA (reference sequence). The CDR3 runs to 18 residues. With V trimmed by 5 bases and J by 0 bases, 10 bases remained unmatched. CDR3 residues: CSAPRTSGSTGSYNEQFF. The CDR3 DNA is TGCAGTGCTCCCCGGACTAGCGGGAGTACCGGCTCCTACAATGAGCAGTTCTTC.

This rearrangement joins TRBV18 to TRBJ2-3, with unresolved D. V was clipped by 5 bases and J by 2 bases, with 5 bases between them. Germline CDR1 reads KGHSH; CDR2 reads LQKENI. CDR3 length: 12 amino acids. Written as DNA, the CDR3 is TGTGCCAGCTCAGCGGCCACAGATACGCAGTATTTT. Amino acid sequence: CASSAATDTQYF.

The chain carries TRBV11-2 and TRBJ1-3; 11 bases are shared with TRBD1. The ends lost 5 bases at V and 2 bases at J; junction bases unmatched: 5. The CDR3 is 16 amino acids. CDR1 and CDR2 from the germline V gene are SGHAT and FQNNGV. CDR3 DNA: TGTGCCAGCAGCCCAATGGACAGGGGGCCTGGAAACACCATATATTTT. Protein product: CASSPMDRGPGNTIYF.

This clonotype showed up just a few times. The CDR3 spells CASSLRDNYEQYF. CDR3 nucleotides: TGTGCCAGCAGCCTCCGGGACAACTACGAGCAGTACTTC. This chain connects TRBV7-2 to TRBJ2-7; possible D gene TRBD1, 6 bases. Germline V gene lookup returns CDR1 SGHTA and CDR2 FQGNSA. V was pared by 5 bases and J by 3 bases, with 11 bases between. The CDR3 totals 13 residues.

This rearrangement joins TRBV6-2 or TRBV6-3 to TRBJ2-1, with 14 bases lining up with TRBD2. CDR3 length: 16 residues. CDR1 and CDR2 from the germline V gene are MNHEY and SVGEGT. V shed 7 bases and J 8 bases; nucleotides not matched to a gene: 10. The chain's CDR3 is CASTGTSGRLRDEQFF. The DNA for the CDR3 is TGTGCCAGCACCGGGACTAGCGGGAGATTGAGGGATGAGCAGTTCTTC.

This chain connects TRBV6-6 to TRBJ1-6, with D maybe TRBD1 (6 bases). Trimming shortened V by 0 bases and J by 8 bases, and 11 bases separated the two germline ends. The CDR3 runs 15 residues. Germline assignment: CDR1 MNHNY and CDR2 SVGAGI (reference sequence). CDR3: CASSYSGAGYSPLHF. The CDR3 DNA reads TGTGCCAGCAGTTACTCGGGGGCTGGGTATTCACCCCTCCACTTT.

The genes are TRBV20-1 and TRBJ2-3; 7 nucleotides line up with TRBD2. V dropped 1 base and J dropped 2; count of bases not matched to a gene: 3. This CDR3 is built from 14 residues. Germline V gene lookup returns CDR1 DFQATT and CDR2 SNEGSKA (reference sequence). The CDR3 reads CSARAGGNTDTQYF. The CDR3, as DNA: TGCAGTGCTAGAGCCGGGGGGAACACAGATACGCAGTATTTT.

The chain employs TRBV6-2 or TRBV6-3 and TRBJ2-1; perhaps D is TRBD1 or TRBD2 (6 bases each). The CDR3 sequence is 17 residues long. In germline, CDR1 is MNHEY, CDR2 SVGEGT. V shed 4 bases and J shed 1 base, with 17 bases lying between them. CDR3 coding DNA: TGTGCCAGCAGTTGGGGGGCGGGCGGGACGTCCTACAATGAGCAGTTCTTC. It encodes CASSWGAGGTSYNEQFF.

The gene calls are TRBV10-3 and TRBJ1-5, with D unresolved. Germline V lookup: CDR1 ENHRY, CDR2 SYGVKD. The CDR3 has 13 amino acids. Trimming shortened V by 10 bases and J by 5 bases, and 15 bases separated the two germline ends. The CDR3 here is CATRDRSDQPQHF. In DNA form, the CDR3 reads TGTGCCACCCGTGACCGTTCTGATCAGCCCCAGCATTTT.

The V gene is TRBV18, the J gene TRBJ1-1; D remains ambiguous. V shed 11 bases and J shed 4 bases, with 17 bases lying between them. This CDR3 has 13 residues. Germline CDR1 reads KGHSH; CDR2 reads LQKENI. The CDR3 loop reads CASAGNFGTEAFF. The CDR3 DNA follows: TGTGCCTCTGCTGGTAATTTTGGCACTGAAGCTTTCTTT.